This T cell receptor beta chain was identified during a study of cytomegalovirus exposure and HLA in healthy donors. Study-level findings and limits: The classifier reportedly diagnosed cytomegalovirus status with high sensitivity and specificity. Roughly even sequencing depth across donors was the assumption behind the presence/absence analyses.

Remarks on this clone: What it binds is unknown.

Per the germline V gene, CDR1 is LNHDA and CDR2 is SQIVND (reference sequence). Between the trimmed V and J ends, which lost 7 bases and 6 bases, there was a span of 20 bases. The CDR3 is 15 residues long. A multiplex PCR was run with 60 Vbeta primers and 13 Jbeta primers. Assay: immunoSEQ multiplex PCR; the TCRdb copy retains only in-frame clones and omits some. The sample carries some 200,000 clones, around 68% recorded once. The origin of this receptor is a middle-aged man in good health and CMV-seronegative. Material for sequencing was PBMCs. This chain links TRBV19 with TRBJ2-3, with a tentative D call TRBD2 (7 bases). The CDR3 sequence is CASNPGGAPVDTQYF. In nucleotides, the CDR3 is TGTGCCAGTAACCCTGGGGGGGCCCCGGTTGATACGCAGTATTTT.